This T cell receptor beta chain was captured by sequencing in a study of T-cell memory formation after mild COVID-19. As for the study in general: TCR clusters were mostly confined to one donor each.

Study observations and caveats: Contracting clones localized mainly to CM and EM when CD4+ and mainly to EMRA when CD8+. Pre-infection memory showed some responding clones, and this suggested that cross-reactive memory joined.

This clonotype showed up many times. No antigen is known for it. Each CDR3 protein is one row after TCRdb ran MiXCR on the 5' RACE reads. Of about 350,000 distinct CDR3 sequences listed, 20% to 25% are singletons. Sequencing used PBMCs or a T cell subset sorted from them (not recorded which). This receptor was obtained from a man aged 18 to 35 who had mild COVID-19 (a few samples of this study predate the infection). Cell type and time point are not known.

CDR3 bases: TGTGCCAGCAGCTTAGCCCTAGCGGGGGCGTACAATGAGCAGTTCTTC. Its translation: CASSLALAGAYNEQFF. The J gene is TRBJ2-1, the V gene TRBV7-9; 10 bases agree with TRBD2. The germline V gene has CDR1 SEHNR and CDR2 FQNEAQ (reference sequence). This CDR3 has 16 amino acids. The J segment lost 4 bases and the V segment lost 0 bases, leaving 3 bases of the junction unmatched.